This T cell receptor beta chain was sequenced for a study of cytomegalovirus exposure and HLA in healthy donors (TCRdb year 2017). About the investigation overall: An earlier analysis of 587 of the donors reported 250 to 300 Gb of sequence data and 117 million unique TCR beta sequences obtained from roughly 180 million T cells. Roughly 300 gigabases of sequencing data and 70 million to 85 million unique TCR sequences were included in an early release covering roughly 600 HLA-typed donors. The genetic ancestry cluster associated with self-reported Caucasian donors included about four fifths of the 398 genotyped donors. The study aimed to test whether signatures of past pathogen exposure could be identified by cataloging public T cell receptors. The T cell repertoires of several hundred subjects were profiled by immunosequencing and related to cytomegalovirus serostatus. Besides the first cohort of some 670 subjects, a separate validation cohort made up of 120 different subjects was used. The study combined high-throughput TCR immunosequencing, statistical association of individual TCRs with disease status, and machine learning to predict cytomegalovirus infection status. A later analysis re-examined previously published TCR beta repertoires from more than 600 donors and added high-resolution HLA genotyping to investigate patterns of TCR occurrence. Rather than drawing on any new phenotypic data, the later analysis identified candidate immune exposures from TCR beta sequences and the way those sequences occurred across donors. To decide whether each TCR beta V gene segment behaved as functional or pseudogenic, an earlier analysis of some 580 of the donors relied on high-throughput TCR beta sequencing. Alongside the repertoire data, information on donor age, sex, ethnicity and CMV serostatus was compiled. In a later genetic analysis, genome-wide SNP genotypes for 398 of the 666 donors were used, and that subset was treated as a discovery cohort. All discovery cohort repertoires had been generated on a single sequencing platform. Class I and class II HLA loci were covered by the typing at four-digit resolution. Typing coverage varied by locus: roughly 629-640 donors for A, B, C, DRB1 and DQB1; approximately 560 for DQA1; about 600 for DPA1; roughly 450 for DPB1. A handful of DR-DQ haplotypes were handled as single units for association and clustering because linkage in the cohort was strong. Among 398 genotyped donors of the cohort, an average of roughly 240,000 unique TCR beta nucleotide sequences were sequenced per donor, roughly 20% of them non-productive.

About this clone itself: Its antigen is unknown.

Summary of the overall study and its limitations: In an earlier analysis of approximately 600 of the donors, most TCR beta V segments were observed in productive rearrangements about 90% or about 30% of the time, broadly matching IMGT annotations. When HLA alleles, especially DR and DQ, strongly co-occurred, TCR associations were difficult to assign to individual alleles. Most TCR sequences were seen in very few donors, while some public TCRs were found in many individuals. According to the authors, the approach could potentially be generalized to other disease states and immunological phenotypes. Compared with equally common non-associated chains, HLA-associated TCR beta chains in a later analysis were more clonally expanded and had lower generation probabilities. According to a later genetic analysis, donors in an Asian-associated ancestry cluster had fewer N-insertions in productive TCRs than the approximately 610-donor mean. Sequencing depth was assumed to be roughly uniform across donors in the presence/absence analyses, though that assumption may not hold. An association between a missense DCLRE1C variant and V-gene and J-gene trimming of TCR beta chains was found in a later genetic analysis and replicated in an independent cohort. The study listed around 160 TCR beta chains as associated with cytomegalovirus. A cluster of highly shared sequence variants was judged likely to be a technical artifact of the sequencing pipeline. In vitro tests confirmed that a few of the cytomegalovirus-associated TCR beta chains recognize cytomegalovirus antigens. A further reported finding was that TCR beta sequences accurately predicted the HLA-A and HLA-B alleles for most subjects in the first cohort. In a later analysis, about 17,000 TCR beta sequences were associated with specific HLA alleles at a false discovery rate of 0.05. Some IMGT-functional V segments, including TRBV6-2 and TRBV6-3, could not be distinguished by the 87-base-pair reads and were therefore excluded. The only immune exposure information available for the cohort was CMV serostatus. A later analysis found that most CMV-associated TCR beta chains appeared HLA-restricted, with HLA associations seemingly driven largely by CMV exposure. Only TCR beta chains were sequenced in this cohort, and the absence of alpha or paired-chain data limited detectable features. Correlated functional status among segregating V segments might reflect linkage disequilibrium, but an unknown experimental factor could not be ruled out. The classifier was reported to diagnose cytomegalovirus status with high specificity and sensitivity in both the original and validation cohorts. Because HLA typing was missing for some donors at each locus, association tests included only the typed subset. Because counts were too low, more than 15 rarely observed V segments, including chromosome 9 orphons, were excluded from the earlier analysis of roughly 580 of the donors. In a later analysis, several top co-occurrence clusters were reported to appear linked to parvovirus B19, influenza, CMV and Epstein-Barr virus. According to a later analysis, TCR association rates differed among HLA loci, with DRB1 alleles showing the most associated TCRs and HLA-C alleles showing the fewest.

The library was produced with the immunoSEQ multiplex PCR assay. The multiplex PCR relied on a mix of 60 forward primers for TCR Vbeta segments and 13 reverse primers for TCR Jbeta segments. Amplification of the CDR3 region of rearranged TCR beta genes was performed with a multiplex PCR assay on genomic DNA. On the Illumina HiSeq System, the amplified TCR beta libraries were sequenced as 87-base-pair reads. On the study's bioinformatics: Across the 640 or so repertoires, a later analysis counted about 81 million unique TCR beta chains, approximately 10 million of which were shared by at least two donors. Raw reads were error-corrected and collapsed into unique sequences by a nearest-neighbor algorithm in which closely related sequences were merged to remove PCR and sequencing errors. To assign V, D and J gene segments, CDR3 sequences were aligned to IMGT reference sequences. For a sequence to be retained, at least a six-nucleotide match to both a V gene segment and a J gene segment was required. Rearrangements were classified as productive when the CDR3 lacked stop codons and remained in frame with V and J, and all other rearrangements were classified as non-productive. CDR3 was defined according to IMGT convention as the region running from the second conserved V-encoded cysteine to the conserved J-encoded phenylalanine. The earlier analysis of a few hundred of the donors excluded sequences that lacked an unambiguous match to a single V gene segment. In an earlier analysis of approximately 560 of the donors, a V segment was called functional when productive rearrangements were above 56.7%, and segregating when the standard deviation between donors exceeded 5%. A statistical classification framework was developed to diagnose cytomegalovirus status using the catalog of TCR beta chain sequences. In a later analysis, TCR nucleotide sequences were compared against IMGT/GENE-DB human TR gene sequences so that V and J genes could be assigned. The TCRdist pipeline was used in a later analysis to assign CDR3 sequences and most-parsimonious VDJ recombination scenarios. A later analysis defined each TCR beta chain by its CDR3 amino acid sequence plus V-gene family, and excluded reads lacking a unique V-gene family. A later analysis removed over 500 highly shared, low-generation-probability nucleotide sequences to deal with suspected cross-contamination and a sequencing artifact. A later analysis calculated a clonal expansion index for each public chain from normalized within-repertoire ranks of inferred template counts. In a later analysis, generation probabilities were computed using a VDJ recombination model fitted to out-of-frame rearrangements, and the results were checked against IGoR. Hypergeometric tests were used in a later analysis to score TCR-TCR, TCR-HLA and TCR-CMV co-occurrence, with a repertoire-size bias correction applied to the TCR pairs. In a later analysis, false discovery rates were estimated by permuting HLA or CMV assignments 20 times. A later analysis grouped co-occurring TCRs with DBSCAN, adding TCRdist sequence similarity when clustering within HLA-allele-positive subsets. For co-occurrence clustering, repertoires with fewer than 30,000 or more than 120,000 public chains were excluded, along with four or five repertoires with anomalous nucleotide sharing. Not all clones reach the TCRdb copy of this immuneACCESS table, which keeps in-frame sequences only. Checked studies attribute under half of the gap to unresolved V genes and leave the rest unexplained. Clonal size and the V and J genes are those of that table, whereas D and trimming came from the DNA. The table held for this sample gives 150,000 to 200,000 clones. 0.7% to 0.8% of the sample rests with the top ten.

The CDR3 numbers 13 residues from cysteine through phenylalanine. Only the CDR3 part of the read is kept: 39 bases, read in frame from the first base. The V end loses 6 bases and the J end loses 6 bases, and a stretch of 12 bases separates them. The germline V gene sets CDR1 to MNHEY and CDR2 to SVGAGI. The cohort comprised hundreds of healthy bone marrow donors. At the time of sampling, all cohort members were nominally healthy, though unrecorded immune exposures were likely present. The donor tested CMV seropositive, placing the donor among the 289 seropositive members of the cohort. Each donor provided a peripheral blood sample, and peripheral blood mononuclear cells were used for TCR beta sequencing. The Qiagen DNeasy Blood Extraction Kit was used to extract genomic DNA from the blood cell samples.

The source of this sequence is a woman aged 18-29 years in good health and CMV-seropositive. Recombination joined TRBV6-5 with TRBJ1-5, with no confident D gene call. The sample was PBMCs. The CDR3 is CASSKREGQPQHF. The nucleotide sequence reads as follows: TGTGCCAGCAGCAAGAGGGAGGGTCAGCCCCAGCATTTT.